A single sample gave rise to the 5 T cell receptor beta chains below, sequenced in a study of HIV-infected patients and healthy controls. Whole blood was used without fractionation, so all unsorted peripheral T cells were included. About 500 ng RNA was reverse transcribed with alpha and beta constant-region primers. Each of the alpha and beta chains got its own library through chain-specific third strand synthesis with indices. TCRdb reanalysed the 5' RACE reads using MiXCR and keeps one entry per CDR3 protein. Of over 10,000 distinct CDR3 sequences in the sample, about a tenth are singletons; the top ten hold about 6.3%. The sample was blood. These TCRs come from an adult in good health.

This clonotype was counted a few times. The chain combines TRBV27 with TRBJ2-2; 8 positions agree with TRBD2. The length of the CDR3 is 15 residues. Germline V gene sequence: CDR1 MNHEY, CDR2 SMNVEV (reference sequence). The V and J ends lost 8 bases and 6 bases, in that order; junction bases with no gene match: 11. The CDR3 DNA follows: TGTGCCAGCTGCCCTGGGACTAGTGGTCCCGGGGAGCTGTTTTTT. Translation: CASCPGTSGPGELFF.

The table lists this clonotype with many counts. The genes are TRBV20-1 and TRBJ2-7; TRBD2 aligns across 8 bases. Per the germline V gene, CDR1 is DFQATT and CDR2 is SNEGSKA (reference sequence). This CDR3 spans 13 amino acids. Losses at the gene ends were 3 bases for V and 2 bases for J; bases not matched to a gene: 3. In DNA, the CDR3 is TGCAGTGCTAGGCGGGAGGACACCTACGAGCAGTACTTC. This codes for CSARREDTYEQYF.

The rearrangement uses TRBV29-1 and TRBJ2-3; D is ambiguous. CDR3 size: 12 residues. The germline V and J ends were trimmed by 4 bases and 5 bases, with 10 bases remaining between them. Germline assignment: CDR1 SQVTM and CDR2 ANQGSEA. The CDR3 nucleotides are TGCAGCGTTGTCAAGTTGGGAGATACGCAGTATTTT. Translation gives CSVVKLGDTQYF.

The sample holds many counts of this clonotype. V and J are TRBV2 and TRBJ1-3; 9 bases are shared with TRBD1. The junction had 6 bases not matched to a gene; V was cut back by 5 bases and J by 4 bases. CDR1 and CDR2 (germline): SNHLY, FYNNEI. The CDR3 extends over 15 amino acids. In DNA form, the CDR3 reads TGTGCCAGCAGTTCGGGACAGGGTCTAGGAAACACCATATATTTT. Translation: CASSSGQGLGNTIYF.

Judged by abundance, this clonotype is medium-sized. CDR3 DNA sequence: TGTGCCAGCAGCCTCTCCGGGACAGCTAATCAGCCCCAGCATTTT. Translating gives CASSLSGTANQPQHF. The rearrangement joins TRBV12-3 or TRBV12-4 to TRBJ1-5, with 7 bases identical to TRBD1. CDR3 length equals 15 residues. The V and J ends lost 6 bases and 4 bases, in that order; junction bases with no gene match: 9.